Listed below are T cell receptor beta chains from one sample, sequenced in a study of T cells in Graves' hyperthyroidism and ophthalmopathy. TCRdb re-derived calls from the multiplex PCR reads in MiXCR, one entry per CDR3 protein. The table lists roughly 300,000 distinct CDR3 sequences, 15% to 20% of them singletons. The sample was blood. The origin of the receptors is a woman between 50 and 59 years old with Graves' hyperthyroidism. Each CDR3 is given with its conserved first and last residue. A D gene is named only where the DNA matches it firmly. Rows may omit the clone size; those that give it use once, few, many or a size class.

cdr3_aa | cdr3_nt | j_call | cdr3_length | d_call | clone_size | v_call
CASTPEVNEKLFF | TGTGCCAGCACCCCGGAAGTGAATGAAAAACTGTTTTTT | TRBJ1-4 | 13 | . | few | TRBV28
CASSTSANTEAFF | TGTGCCAGTAGTACCTCAGCGAACACTGAAGCTTTCTTT | TRBJ1-1 | 13 | . | few | TRBV19
CATSREPPGGYGELFF | TGTGCCACCAGCAGAGAACCTCCCGGGGGATATGGGGAGCTGTTTTTT | TRBJ2-2 | 16 | . | . | TRBV15
CASSVDPGTDTQYF | TGTGCCAGCAGCGTAGATCCGGGGACAGATACGCAGTATTTT | TRBJ2-3 | 14 | . | . | TRBV9
CASSLPAGLVNNEQFF | TGTGCCAGCAGTTTGCCCGCGGGACTAGTCAACAATGAGCAGTTCTTC | TRBJ2-1 | 16 | TRBD2 | many | TRBV28
CASSSSVTGGSYNEQFF | TGTGCCAGCAGCTCGTCTGTTACGGGGGGCTCCTACAATGAGCAGTTCTTC | TRBJ2-1 | 17 | TRBD2 | many | TRBV7-9
CASSEVGGTEEQFF | TGTGCCAGCAGTGAAGTGGGGGGAACGGAAGAGCAGTTCTTC | TRBJ2-1 | 14 | . | . | TRBV6-1
CASSEDWAGPNYGYTF | TGTGCCAGCAGTGAAGACTGGGCAGGGCCTAACTATGGCTACACCTTC | TRBJ1-2 | 16 | . | many | TRBV2
CASSSGQFQQYF | TGTGCCAGCAGTTCCGGACAGTTTCAGCAGTACTTC | TRBJ2-7 | 12 | . | once | TRBV16
CSARDLTSEQYF | TGCAGTGCTAGAGACCTAACCTCAGAGCAGTACTTC | TRBJ2-7 | 12 | . | many | TRBV20-1
CASSAQRDSDGYTF | TGTGCCAGCAGTGCCCAAAGGGACAGCGACGGCTACACCTTC | TRBJ1-2 | 14 | TRBD1 | many | TRBV6-1
CASSNSGTAQAQHF | TGTGCCAGCAGTAATAGTGGGACGGCTCAAGCCCAGCATTTT | TRBJ1-5 | 14 | . | few | TRBV2
CSVEVHENTEAFF | TGCAGCGTTGAGGTTCATGAGAACACTGAAGCTTTCTTT | TRBJ1-1 | 13 | . | many | TRBV29-1
CASSQDAGYTF | TGCGCCAGCAGCCAAGATGCCGGCTACACCTTC | TRBJ1-2 | 11 | . | few | TRBV4-1